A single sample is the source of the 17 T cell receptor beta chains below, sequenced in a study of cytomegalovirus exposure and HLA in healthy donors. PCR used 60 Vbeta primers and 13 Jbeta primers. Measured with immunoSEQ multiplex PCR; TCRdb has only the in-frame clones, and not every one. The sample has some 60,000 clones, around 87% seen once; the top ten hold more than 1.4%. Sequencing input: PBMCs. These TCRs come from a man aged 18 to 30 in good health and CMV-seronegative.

CDR3 loop: CASSSVQETQYF. The CDR3 coding sequence is TGTGCCAGCAGTTCGGTTCAAGAGACCCAGTACTTC. The genes are TRBV2 and TRBJ2-5; no clear D gene. Germline CDR1 is SNHLY and CDR2 is FYNNEI. The CDR3 length is 12 residues. V shed 5 bases and J shed 2 bases, with 6 bases lying between them.

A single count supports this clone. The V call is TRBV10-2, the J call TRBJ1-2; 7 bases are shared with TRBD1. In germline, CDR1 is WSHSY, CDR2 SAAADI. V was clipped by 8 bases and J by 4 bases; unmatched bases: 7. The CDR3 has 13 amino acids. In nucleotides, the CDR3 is TGCGCCAGCGGTCGGGACAGAAGCTATGGCTACACCTTC. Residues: CASGRDRSYGYTF.

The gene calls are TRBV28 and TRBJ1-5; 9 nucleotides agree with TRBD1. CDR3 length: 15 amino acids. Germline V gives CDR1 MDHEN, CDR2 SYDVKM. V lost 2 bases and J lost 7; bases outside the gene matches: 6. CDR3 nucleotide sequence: TGTGCCAGCAGTTTAACAGGGACAGGGAGGCAGCCCCAGCATTTT. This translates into CASSLTGTGRQPQHF.

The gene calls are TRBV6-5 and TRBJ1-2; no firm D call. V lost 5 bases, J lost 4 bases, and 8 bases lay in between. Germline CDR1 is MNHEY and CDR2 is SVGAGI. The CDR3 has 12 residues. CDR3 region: CASSATVYGYTF. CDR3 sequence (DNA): TGTGCCAGCAGTGCTACAGTCTATGGCTACACCTTC.

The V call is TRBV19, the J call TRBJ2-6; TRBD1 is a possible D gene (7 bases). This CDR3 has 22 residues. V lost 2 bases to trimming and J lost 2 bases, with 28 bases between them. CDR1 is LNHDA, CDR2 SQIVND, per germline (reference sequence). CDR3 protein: CASSIWALGGTAVSTGANVLTF. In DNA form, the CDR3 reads TGTGCCAGTAGTATATGGGCCCTGGGCGGGACAGCGGTATCAACTGGGGCCAACGTCCTGACTTTC.

CDR3: CASSRDRGQETQYF. The CDR3 DNA reads TGTGCCAGCTCACGTGACAGGGGCCAAGAGACCCAGTACTTC. The chain recombines TRBV18 with TRBJ2-5; 8 nucleotides align to TRBD1. This CDR3 spans 14 amino acids. Germline V lookup: CDR1 KGHSH, CDR2 LQKENI. J was trimmed by 1 base and V by 4 bases; bases with no gene match: 2.

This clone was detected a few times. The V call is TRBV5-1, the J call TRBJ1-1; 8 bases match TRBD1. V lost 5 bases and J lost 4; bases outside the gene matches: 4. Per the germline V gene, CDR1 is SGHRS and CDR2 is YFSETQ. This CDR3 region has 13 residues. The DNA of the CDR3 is TGCGCCAGCAGTTTCCAGGGGGCCACTGAAGCTTTCTTT. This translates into CASSFQGATEAFF.

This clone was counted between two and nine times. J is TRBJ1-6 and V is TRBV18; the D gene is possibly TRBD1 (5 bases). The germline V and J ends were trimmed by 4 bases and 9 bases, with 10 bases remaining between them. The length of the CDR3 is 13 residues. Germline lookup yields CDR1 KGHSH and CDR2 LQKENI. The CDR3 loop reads CASSRERGSPLHF. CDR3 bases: TGTGCCAGCTCACGCGAAAGGGGTTCACCCCTCCACTTT.

The CDR3 bases are TGTGCCAGTACCATAGACAGGGGAAGGGGGGAGCTGTTTTTT. Translation: CASTIDRGRGELFF. The chain recombines TRBV5-5 with TRBJ2-2; the match to TRBD1 covers 8 bases. Trimming cost V 8 bases and J 8 bases; bases outside gene matches: 11. Germline V lookup: CDR1 SGHKS, CDR2 YYEKEE (reference sequence). The CDR3 spans 14 residues.

DNA for the CDR3: TGTGCCAGCAGCCTTAGCGGGGGGAGGGAAGAGACCCAGTACTTC. Its protein product is CASSLSGGREETQYF. This chain uses TRBV7-3 with TRBJ2-5; 10 bases agree with TRBD2. Unmatched junction bases numbered 6, after V lost 5 bases and J lost 3 bases. The CDR3 runs 15 residues. Germline lookup yields CDR1 SGHTA and CDR2 FQGTGA.

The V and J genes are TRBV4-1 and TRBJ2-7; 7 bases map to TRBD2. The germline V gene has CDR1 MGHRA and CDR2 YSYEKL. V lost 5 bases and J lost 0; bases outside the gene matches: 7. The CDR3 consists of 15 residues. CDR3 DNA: TGCGCCAGCAGCGGGGAGGGCCTTAGCTCCTACGAGCAGTACTTC. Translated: CASSGEGLSSYEQYF.

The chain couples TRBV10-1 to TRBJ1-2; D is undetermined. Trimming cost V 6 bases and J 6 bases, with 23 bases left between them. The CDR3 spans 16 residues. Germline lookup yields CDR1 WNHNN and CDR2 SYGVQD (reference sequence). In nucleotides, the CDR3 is TGCGCCAGCAGGAACAACAAGGGAGTGGGATGGAATGGCTACACCTTC. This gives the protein CASRNNKGVGWNGYTF.

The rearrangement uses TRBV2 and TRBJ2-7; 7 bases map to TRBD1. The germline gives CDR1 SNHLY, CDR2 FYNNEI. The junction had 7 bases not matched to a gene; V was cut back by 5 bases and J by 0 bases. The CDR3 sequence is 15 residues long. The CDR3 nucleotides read TGTGCCAGCAGTTGGACAGGACGCTACTCCTACGAGCAGTACTTC. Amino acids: CASSWTGRYSYEQYF.

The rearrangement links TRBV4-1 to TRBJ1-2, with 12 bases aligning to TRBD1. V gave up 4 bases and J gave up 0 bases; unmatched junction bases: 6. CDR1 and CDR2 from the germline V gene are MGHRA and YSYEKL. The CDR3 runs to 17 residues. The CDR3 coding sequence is TGCGCCAGCAGCCCGGGGACAGGGGGCTTAGCTAACTATGGCTACACCTTC. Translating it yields CASSPGTGGLANYGYTF.

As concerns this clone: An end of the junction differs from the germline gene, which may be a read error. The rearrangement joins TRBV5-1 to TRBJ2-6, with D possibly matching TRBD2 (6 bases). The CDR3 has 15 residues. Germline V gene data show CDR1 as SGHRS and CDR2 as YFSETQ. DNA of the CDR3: TGCGCCAGCAGCTTGGACCTTGGAGGGGTCAACGTCCTGACTTTC. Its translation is CASSLDLGGVNVLTF.

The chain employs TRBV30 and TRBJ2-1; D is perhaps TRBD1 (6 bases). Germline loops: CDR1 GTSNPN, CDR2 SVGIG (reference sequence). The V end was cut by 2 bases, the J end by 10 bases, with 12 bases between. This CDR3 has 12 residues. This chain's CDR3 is CAWSQGTREQFF. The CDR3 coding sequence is TGTGCCTGGAGTCAAGGGACACGCGAGCAGTTCTTC.

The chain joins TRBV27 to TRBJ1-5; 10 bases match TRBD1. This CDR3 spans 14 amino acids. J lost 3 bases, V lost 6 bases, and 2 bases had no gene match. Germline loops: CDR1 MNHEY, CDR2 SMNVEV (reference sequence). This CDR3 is CASRGTGVNQPQHF. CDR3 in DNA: TGTGCCAGCAGGGGGACAGGGGTCAATCAGCCCCAGCATTTT.